This T cell receptor (beta chain) stems from a study of T cells after yellow fever vaccination (dated by TCRdb to 2018 to 2020). As for the study more broadly: Libraries from fractions with low cell numbers were prepared with the SMART-Seq v4 Ultra Low Input RNA kit. To follow T-cell clones before and after primary and booster YFV17D yellow fever vaccination, bulk TCR alpha and beta repertoires were sequenced over time. The cohort comprised two healthy male donors, one aged 18 to 30 and one aged 30 to 40 years. Blood was drawn at multiple timepoints before and after primary and secondary immunization, with bulk PBMC replicates and cell subsets isolated. Overall results and qualifications from the work: The study included only a couple of donors, which limits how far the findings can be generalized. Computational filtering was required because FACS-sorted repertoires could contain abundant contaminating clonotypes from the bulk population. Compared with the primary T-cell response, the secondary T-cell response was faster but weaker, reaching its peak on day 5 rather than on day 15. A small share of clonotypes occurred in both CD4 and CD8 compartments, likely arising from convergent recombination. After the booster, most of the clones that had expanded following primary vaccination were detected again (around 95% of CD4 and 80% to 90% of CD8), which suggests that memory was broadly maintained.

The sample's treatment or condition label, decoded: live attenuated yellow fever vaccine strain. PBMCs were isolated from peripheral blood using a standard Ficoll-Paque protocol. Dynabeads CD4 and CD8 positive selection kits were used to isolate CD4 and CD8 T-cell fractions. TriZol was used to extract RNA from bulk PBMCs, from CD4 and CD8 fractions, and from dextramer-positive and dextramer-negative fractions. Turning to this clonotype: Its antigen remains undetermined. No much larger clone is present one base from it, and per-base qualities are unavailable.

TCRdb records Illumina NovaSeq 6000 as the sequencer. TCR cDNA was synthesized by 5'RACE template switching, which introduced a universal primer site and unique molecular identifiers. Priming of cDNA synthesis was performed from both the TCR alpha and TCR beta constant segments. Library amplification involved two PCR steps, and the second step added sample barcodes and sequencing adapters. Sequencing of libraries was done on Illumina HiSeq 2500 (2x100 bp) or NovaSeq (2x150 bp). The source study handled its data this way. Reads were demultiplexed and collapsed into UMI consensus sequences with MIGEC, and V(D)J alignment was performed with MiXCR. Clonotypes responding to the vaccine were identified with edgeR on replicate PBMC samples, with the criteria of FDR below 0.01 and a log2 fold change above 5 up to day 15. Bulk clonotypes were assigned CD4 or CD8 identity according to which sequenced CD4 or CD8 repertoire held them at higher abundance. TCRdb handled the public reads itself, with Q25 trimming in fastp and clone calling in MiXCR, and kept productive beta chains. Each entry merges the rows of one CDR3 protein and shows their most common DNA and genes. The V and J calls and clone size come from TCRdb's table, not from the authors' own analysis. The sample yields around 320,000 distinct CDR3 sequences; around 8.6% were counted once. The ten largest account for about 3.7% of the sample.

The germline V gene encodes CDR1 SGHNT and CDR2 YYREEE (reference sequence). The CDR3, cysteine through phenylalanine, is 16 amino acids long. Just CDR3 DNA is preserved here, 48 bases in frame from base 1. V gives up 4 bases and J gives up 0 bases, and the segment between their germline ends measures 13 bases. The material was CD4+ T cells sorted from PBMCs, obtained 5 days after the yellow fever booster vaccination. The sequence was collected from a man between 18 and 35 years old who received the YFV17D yellow fever vaccine. The V and J genes are TRBV5-4 and TRBJ2-2; tentative D gene TRBD1, with 6 bases matching. In nucleotides, the sequence is TGTGCCAGCAGCGCGCAGGACAGATCGAACACCGGGGAGCTGTTTTTT. Translated, this gives CASSAQDRSNTGELFF.